Sequencing of this T cell receptor (beta chain) was carried out in a study of T cell responses to AZD1222 COVID-19 vaccine. Sequencing was performed with immunoSEQ multiplex PCR; in TCRdb, only in-frame clones are kept and a portion is missing. Among 250,000 to 300,000 clones, around 93% were seen once, and the ten largest hold less than 0.65%. With respect to this clone: Its antigen is currently unknown.

General study results and limits: Baseline seropositives among AZD1222 recipients totaled only five to seven.

Germline lookup yields CDR1 SGHAT and CDR2 FQNNGV. V lost 5 bases to trimming and J lost 0 bases, with 5 bases between them. This CDR3 has 13 residues. This TCR was sampled from an adult who received the AZD1222 COVID-19 vaccine. This rearrangement joins TRBV11-2 to TRBJ1-5; a weak D match, TRBD1 (5 bases). The material was peripheral blood, obtained 28 days after the second AZD1222 dose. CDR3 coding DNA: TGTGCCAGCAGCGGGACTAGCAATCAGCCCCAGCATTTT. Its protein is CASSGTSNQPQHF.